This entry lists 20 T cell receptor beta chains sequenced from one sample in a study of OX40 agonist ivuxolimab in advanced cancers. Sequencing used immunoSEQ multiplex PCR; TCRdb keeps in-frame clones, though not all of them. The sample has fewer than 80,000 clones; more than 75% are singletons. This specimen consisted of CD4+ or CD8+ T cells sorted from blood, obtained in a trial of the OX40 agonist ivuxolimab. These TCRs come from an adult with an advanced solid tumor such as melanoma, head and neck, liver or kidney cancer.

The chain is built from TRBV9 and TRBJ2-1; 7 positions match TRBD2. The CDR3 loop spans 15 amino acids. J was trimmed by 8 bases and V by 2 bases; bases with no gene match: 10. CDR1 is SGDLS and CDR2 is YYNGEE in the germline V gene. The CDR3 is CASSVQPFAGDEQFF. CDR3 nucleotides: TGTGCCAGCAGCGTTCAACCTTTCGCGGGGGATGAGCAGTTCTTC. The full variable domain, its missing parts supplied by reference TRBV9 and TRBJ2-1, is DSGVTQTPKHLITATGQRVTLRCSPRSGDLSVYWYQQSLDQGLQFLIQYYNGEERAKGNILERFSAQQFPDLHSELNLSSLELGDSALYFCASSVQPFAGDEQFFGPGTRLTVL.

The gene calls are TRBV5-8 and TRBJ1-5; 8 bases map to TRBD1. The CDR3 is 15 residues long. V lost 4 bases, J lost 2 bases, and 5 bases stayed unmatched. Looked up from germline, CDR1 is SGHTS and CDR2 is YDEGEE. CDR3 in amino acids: CASSVDRGGNQPQHF. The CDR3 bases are TGTGCCAGCAGCGTAGACAGGGGCGGCAATCAGCCCCAGCATTTT.

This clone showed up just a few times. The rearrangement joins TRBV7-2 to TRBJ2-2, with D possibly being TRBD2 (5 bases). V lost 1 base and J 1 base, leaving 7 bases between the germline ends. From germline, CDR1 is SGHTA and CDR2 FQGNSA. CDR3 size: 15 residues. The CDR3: CASSLVARNTGELFF. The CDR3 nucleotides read TGTGCCAGCAGCTTAGTAGCGAGGAACACCGGGGAGCTGTTTTTT.

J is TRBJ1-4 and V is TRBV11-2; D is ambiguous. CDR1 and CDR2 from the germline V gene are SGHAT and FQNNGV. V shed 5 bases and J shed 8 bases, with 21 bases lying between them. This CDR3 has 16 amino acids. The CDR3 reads CASSPLHGVPGEKLFF. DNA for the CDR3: TGTGCCAGCAGCCCCCTGCACGGGGTCCCCGGAGAAAAACTGTTTTTT. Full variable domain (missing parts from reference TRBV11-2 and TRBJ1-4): EAGVAQSPRYKIIEKRQSVAFWCNPISGHATLYWYQQILGQGPKLLIQFQNNGVVDDSQLPKDRFSAERLKGVDSTLKIQPAKLEDSAVYLCASSPLHGVPGEKLFFGSGTQLSVL.

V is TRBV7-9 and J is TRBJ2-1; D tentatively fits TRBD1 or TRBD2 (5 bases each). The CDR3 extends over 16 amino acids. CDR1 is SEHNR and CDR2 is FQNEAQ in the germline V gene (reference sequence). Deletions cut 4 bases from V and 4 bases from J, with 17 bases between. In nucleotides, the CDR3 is TGTGCCAGCAGCTCAACCGCCGGGACGGGATACAATGAGCAGTTCTTC. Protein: CASSSTAGTGYNEQFF. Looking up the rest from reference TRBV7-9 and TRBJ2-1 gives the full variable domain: DTGVSQNPRHKITKRGQNVTFRCDPISEHNRLYWYRQTLGQGPEFLTYFQNEAQLEKSRLLSDRFSAERPKGSFSTLEIQRTEQGDSAMYLCASSSTAGTGYNEQFFGPGTRLTVL.

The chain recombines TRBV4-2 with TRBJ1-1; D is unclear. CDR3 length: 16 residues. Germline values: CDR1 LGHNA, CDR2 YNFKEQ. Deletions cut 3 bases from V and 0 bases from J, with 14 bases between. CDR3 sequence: CASSQLGRLMNTEAFF. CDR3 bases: TGTGCCAGCAGCCAGTTAGGGAGACTAATGAACACTGAAGCTTTCTTT.

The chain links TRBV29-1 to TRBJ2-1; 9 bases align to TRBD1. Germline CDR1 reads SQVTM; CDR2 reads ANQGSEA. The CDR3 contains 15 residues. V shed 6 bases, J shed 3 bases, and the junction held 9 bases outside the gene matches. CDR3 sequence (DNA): TGCAGCGTCCGTGAGGGGACAGGGATCTACAATGAGCAGTTCTTC. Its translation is CSVREGTGIYNEQFF.

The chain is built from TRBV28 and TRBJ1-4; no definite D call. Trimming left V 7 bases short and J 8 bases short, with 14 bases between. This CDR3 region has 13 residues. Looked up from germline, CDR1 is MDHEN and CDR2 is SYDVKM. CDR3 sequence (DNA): TGTGCCAGCAATAACTCCAGACGGGAAAAACTGTTTTTT. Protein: CASNNSRREKLFF.

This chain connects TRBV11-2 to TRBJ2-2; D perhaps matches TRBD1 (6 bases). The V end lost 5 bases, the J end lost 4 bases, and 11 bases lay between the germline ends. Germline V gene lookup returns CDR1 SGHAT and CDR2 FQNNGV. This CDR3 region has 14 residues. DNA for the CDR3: TGTGCCAGCAGCCCCCGGACAGTCACCGGGGAGCTGTTTTTT. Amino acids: CASSPRTVTGELFF. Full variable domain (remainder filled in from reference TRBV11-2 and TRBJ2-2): EAGVAQSPRYKIIEKRQSVAFWCNPISGHATLYWYQQILGQGPKLLIQFQNNGVVDDSQLPKDRFSAERLKGVDSTLKIQPAKLEDSAVYLCASSPRTVTGELFFGEGSRLTVL.

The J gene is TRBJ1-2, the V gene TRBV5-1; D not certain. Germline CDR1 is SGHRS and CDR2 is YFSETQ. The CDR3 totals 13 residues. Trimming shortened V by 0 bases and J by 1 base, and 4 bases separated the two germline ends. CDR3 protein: CASSLEGNYGYTF. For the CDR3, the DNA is TGCGCCAGCAGCTTGGAGGGTAACTATGGCTACACCTTC.

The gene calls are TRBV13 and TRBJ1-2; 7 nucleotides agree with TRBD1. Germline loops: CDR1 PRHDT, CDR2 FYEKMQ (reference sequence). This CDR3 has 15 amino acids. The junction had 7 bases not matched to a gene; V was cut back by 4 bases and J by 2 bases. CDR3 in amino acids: CASSYYRGYNYGYTF. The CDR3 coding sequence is TGTGCCAGCAGCTACTACAGGGGTTACAACTATGGCTACACCTTC. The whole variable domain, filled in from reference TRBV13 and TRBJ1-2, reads AAGVIQSPRHLIKEKRETATLKCYPIPRHDTVYWYQQGPGQDPQFLISFYEKMQSDKGSIPDRFSAQQFSDYHSELNMSSLELGDSALYFCASSYYRGYNYGYTFGSGTRLTVV.

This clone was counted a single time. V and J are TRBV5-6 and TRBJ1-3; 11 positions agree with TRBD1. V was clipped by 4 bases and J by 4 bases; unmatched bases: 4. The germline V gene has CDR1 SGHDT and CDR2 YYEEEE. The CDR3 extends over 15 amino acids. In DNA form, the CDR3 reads TGTGCCAGCAGCCGTGGACAGGGGGCAGGAAACACCATATATTTT. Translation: CASSRGQGAGNTIYF.

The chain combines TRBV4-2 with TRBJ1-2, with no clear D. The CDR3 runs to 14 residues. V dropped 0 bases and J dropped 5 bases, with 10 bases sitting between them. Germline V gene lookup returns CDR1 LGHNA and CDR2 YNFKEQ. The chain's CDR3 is CASSQEPNSYGYTF. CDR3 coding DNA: TGTGCCAGCAGCCAAGAGCCGAATTCTTATGGCTACACCTTC.

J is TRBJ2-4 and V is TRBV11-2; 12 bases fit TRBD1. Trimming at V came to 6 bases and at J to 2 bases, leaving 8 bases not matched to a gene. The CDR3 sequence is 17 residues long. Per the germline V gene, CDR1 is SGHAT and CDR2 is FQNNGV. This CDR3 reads CASRKPGQGASKNIQYF. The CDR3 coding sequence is TGTGCCAGCAGGAAGCCGGGACAGGGGGCTTCCAAAAACATTCAGTACTTC.

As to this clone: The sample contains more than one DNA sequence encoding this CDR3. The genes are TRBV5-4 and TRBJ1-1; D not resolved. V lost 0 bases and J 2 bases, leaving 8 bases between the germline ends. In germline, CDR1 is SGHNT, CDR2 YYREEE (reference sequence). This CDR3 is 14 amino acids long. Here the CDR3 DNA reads TGTGCCAGCAGCTTGGACAGCCTTAACACTGAAGCTTTCTTT. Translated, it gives CASSLDSLNTEAFF.

In DNA form, the CDR3 reads TGTGCCAGCAGTTTTATGTGGGCTAGCGGCCATGGAGGTGGTGATACGCAGTATTTT. This encodes CASSFMWASGHGGGDTQYF. The chain links TRBV27 to TRBJ2-3; 7 bases line up with TRBD2. Losses at the gene ends were 3 bases for V and 6 bases for J; bases not matched to a gene: 21. The CDR3 spans 19 residues. Germline CDR1 and CDR2: MNHEY and SMNVEV (reference sequence).

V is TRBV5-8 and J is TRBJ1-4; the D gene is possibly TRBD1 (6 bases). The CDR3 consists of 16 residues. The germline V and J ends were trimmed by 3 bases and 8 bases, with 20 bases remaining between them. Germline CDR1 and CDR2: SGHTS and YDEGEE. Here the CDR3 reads CASSSLAAGVGEKLFF. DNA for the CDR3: TGTGCCAGCAGCTCCCTGGCGGCAGGGGTAGGAGAAAAACTGTTTTTT.

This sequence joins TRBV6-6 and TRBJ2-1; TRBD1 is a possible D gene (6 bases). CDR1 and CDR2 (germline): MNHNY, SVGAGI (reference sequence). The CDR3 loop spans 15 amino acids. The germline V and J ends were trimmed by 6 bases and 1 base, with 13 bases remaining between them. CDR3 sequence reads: CASSSQGVSYNEQFF. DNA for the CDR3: TGTGCCAGCAGCTCACAGGGAGTATCCTACAATGAGCAGTTCTTC.

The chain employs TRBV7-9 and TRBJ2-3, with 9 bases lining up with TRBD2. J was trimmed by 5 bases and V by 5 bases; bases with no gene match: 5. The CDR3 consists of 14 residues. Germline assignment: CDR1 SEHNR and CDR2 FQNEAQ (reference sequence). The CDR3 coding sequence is TGTGCCAGCAGCCCGGGACTAGCCCAAGATACGCAGTATTTT. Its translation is CASSPGLAQDTQYF.

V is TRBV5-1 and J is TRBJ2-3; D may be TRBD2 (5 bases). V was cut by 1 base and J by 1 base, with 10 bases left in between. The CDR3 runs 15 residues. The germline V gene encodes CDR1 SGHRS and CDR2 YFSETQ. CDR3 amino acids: CASSLSGVRTDTQYF. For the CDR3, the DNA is TGCGCCAGCAGCTTGTCCGGGGTCCGCACAGATACGCAGTATTTT.